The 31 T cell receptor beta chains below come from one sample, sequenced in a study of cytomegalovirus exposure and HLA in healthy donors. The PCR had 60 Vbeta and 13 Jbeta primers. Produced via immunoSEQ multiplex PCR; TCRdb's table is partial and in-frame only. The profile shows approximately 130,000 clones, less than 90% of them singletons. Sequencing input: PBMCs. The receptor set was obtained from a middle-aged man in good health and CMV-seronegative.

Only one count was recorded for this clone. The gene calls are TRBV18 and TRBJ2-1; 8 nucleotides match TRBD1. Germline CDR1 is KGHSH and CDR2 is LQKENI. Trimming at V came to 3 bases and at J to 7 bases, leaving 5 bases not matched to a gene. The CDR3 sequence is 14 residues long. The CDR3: CASSPRTGSNEQFF. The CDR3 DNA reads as TGTGCCAGCTCACCGAGGACAGGGAGTAATGAGCAGTTCTTC.

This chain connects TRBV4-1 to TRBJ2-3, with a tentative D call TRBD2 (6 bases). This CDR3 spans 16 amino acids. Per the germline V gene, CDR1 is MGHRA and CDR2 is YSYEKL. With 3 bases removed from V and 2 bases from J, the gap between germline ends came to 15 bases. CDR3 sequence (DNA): TGCGCCAGCAGCCATAGGCCGGGGGATTCCACAGATACGCAGTATTTT. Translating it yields CASSHRPGDSTDTQYF.

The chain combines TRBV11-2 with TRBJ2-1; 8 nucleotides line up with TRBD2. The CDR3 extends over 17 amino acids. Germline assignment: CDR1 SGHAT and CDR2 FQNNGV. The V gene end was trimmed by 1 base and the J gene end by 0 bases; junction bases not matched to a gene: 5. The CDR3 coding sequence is TGTGCCAGCAGCTTAGGGAATGCGGGGGGCTCCTACAATGAGCAGTTCTTC. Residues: CASSLGNAGGSYNEQFF.

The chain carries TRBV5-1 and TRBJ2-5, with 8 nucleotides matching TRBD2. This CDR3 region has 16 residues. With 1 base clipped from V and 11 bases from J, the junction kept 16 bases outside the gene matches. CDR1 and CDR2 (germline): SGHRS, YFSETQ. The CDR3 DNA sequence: TGCGCCAGCAGCTTGAGGTTAGCGGGAATCGAGGAAGAGCAGTACTTC. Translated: CASSLRLAGIEEEQYF.

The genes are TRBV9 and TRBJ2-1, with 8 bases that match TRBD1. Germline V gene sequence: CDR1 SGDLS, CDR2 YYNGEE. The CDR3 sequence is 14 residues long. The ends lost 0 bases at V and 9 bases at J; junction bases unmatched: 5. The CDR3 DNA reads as TGTGCCAGCAGCGTAGACAGGGGGTGGACTGAGCAGTTCTTC. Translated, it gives CASSVDRGWTEQFF.

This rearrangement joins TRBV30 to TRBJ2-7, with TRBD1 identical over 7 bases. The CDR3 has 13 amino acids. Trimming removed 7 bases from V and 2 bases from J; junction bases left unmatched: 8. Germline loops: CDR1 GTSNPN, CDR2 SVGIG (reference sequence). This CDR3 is CASHRQGAYEQYF. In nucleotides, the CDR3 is TGTGCCTCTCACCGACAGGGAGCCTACGAGCAGTACTTC. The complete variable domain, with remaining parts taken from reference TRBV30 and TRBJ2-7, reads SQTIHQWPATLVQPVGSPLSLECTVEGTSNPNLYWYRQAAGRGLQLLFYSVGIGQISSEVPQNLSASRPQDRQFILSSKKLLLSDSGFYLCASHRQGAYEQYFGPGTRLTVT.

The CDR3 DNA follows: TGTGCCAGCAAGACGGACAGGGGGGGGTACACTGAAGCTTTCTTT. This codes for CASKTDRGGYTEAFF. V gene TRBV6-4 combines with J gene TRBJ1-1; 10 bases agree with TRBD1. After removal of 7 bases from V and 3 bases from J, the junction contained 8 bases not matched to a gene. CDR1 and CDR2 from the germline V gene are MRHNA and SNTAGT. This CDR3 region has 15 residues.

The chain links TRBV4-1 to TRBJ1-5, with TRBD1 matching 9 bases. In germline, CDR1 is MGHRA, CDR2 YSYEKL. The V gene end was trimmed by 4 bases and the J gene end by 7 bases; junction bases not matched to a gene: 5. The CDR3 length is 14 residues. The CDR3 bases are TGCGCCAGCAGCCTGGACAGGGGTGAACAGCCCCAGCATTTT. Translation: CASSLDRGEQPQHF.

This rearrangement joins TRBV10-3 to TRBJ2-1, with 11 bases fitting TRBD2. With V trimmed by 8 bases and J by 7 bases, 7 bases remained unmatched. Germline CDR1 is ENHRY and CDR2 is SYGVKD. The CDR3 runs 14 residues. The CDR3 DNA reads TGTGCCATCCGCGTGCTAGCGGGGGGTAATGAGCAGTTCTTC. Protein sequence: CAIRVLAGGNEQFF.

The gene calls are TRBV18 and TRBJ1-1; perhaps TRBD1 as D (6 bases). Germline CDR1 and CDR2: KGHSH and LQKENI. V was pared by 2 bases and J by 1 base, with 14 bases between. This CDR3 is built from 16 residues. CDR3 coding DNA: TGTGCCAGCTCACCAAGAGGGCTGGGACAGAACACTGAAGCTTTCTTT. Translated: CASSPRGLGQNTEAFF.

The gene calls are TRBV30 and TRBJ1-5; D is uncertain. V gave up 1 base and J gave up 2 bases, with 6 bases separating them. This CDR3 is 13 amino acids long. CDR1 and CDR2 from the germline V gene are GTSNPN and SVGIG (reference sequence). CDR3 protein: CAWSAEGNQPQHF. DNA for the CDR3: TGTGCCTGGAGTGCCGAGGGCAATCAGCCCCAGCATTTT.

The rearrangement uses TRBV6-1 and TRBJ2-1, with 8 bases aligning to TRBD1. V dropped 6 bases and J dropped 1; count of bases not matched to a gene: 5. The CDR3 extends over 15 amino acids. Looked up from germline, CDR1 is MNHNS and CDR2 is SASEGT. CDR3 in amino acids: CASSGTGVSYNEQFF. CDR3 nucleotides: TGTGCCAGCAGCGGGACAGGAGTATCCTACAATGAGCAGTTCTTC.

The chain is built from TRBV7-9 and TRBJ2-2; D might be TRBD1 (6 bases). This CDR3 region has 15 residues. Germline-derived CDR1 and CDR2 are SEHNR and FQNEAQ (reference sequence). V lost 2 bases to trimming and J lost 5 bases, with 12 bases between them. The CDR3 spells CASSLPGVDTGELFF. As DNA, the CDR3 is TGTGCCAGCAGCTTACCAGGGGTGGATACCGGGGAGCTGTTTTTT.

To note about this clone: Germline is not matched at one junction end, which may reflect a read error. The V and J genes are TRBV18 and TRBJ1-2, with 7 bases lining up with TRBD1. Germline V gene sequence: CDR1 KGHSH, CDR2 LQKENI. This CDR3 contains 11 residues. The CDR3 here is CASSSRGNSAF. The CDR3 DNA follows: TGTGCCAGCTCATCCAGGGGGAATAGCGCCTTC. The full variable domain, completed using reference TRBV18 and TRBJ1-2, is NAGVMQNPRHLVRRRGQEARLRCSPMKGHSHVYWYRQLPEEGLKFMVYLQKENIIDESGMPKERFSAEFPKEGPSILRIQQVVRGDSAAYFCASSSRGNSAFGSGTRLTVV.

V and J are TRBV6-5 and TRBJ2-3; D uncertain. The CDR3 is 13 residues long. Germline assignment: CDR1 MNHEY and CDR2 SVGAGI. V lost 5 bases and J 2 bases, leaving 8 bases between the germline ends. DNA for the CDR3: TGTGCCAGCAGTCCTACTCCCACAGATACGCAGTATTTT. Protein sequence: CASSPTPTDTQYF.

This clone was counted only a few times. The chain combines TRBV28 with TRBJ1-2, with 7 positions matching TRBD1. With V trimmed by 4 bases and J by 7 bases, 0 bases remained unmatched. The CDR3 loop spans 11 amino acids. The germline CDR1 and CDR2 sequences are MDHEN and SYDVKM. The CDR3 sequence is CASSWTGGYTF. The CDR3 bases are TGTGCCAGCAGTTGGACAGGTGGCTACACCTTC.

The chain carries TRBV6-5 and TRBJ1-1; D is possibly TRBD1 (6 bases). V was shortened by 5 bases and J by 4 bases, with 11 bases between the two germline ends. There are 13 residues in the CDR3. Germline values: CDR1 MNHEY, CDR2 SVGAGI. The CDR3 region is CASSLHRATEAFF. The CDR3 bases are TGTGCCAGCAGTCTCCACAGGGCCACTGAAGCTTTCTTT.

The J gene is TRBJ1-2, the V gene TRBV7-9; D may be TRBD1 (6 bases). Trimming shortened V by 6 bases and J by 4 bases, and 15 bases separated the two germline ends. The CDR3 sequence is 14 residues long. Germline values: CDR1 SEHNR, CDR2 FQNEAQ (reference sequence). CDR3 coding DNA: TGTGCCAGCAGGGAGACAGGTTTACGCTATGGCTACACCTTC. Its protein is CASRETGLRYGYTF.

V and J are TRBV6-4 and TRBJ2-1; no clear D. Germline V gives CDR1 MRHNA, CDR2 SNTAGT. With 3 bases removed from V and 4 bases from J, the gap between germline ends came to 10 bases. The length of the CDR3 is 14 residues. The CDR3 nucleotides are TGTGCCAGCAGTGAGTCAGGCTTATACAATGAGCAGTTCTTC. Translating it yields CASSESGLYNEQFF.

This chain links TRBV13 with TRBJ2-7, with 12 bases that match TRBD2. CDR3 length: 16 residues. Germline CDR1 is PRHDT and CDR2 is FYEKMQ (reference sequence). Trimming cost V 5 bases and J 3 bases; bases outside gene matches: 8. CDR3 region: CASSPFMTSGSYEQYF. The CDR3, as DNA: TGTGCCAGCAGCCCTTTCATGACTAGCGGGAGCTACGAGCAGTACTTC.

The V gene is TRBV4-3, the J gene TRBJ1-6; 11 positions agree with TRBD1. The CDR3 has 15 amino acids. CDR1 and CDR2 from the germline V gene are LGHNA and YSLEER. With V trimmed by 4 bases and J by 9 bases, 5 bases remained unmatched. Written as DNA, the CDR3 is TGCGCCAGCAGCCCGGGACAGGGGGTTATTTCACCCCTCCACTTT. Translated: CASSPGQGVISPLHF.

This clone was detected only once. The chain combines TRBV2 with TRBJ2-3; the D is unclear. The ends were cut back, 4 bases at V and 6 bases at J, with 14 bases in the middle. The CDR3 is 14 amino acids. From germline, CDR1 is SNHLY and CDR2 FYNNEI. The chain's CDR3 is CASSVGLTGDTQYF. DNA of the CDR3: TGTGCCAGCAGTGTTGGCCTGACCGGGGATACGCAGTATTTT. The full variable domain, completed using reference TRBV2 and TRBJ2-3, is EPEVTQTPSHQVTQMGQEVILRCVPISNHLYFYWYRQILGQKVEFLVSFYNNEISEKSEIFDDQFSVERPDGSNFTLKIRSTKLEDSAMYFCASSVGLTGDTQYFGPGTRLTVL.

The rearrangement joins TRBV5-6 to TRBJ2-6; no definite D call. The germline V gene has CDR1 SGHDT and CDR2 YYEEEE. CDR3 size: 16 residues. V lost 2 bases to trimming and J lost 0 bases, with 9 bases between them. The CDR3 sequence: CASSLQLLSGANVLTF. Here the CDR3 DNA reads TGTGCCAGCAGCTTACAGTTACTCTCTGGGGCCAACGTCCTGACTTTC.

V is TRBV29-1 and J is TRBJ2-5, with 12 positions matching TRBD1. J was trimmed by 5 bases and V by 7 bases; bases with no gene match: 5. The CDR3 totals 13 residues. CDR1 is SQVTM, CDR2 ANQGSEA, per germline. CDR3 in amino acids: CSEGTGGQETQYF. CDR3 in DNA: TGCAGCGAAGGGACAGGGGGCCAGGAGACCCAGTACTTC. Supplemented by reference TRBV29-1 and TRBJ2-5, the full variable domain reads SAVISQKPSRDICQRGTSLTIQCQVDSQVTMMFWYRQQPGQSLTLIATANQGSEATYESGFVIDKFPISRPNLTFSTLTVSNMSPEDSSIYLCSEGTGGQETQYFGPGTRLLVL.

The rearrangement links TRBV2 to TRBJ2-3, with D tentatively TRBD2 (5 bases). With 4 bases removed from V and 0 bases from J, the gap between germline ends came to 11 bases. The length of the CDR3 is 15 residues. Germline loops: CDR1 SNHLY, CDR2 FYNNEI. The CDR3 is CASSGTVLSTDTQYF. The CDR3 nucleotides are TGTGCCAGCAGTGGGACTGTCCTTAGCACAGATACGCAGTATTTT.

The CDR3 DNA reads as TGTGCCAGCAGGGGAACAGGGCGGGCCACTGAAGCTTTCTTT. Translated: CASRGTGRATEAFF. The chain joins TRBV6-5 to TRBJ1-1, with TRBD1 as a possible D gene (6 bases). CDR1 and CDR2 (germline): MNHEY, SVGAGI. The CDR3 has 14 residues. Trimming shortened V by 6 bases and J by 4 bases, and 15 bases separated the two germline ends.

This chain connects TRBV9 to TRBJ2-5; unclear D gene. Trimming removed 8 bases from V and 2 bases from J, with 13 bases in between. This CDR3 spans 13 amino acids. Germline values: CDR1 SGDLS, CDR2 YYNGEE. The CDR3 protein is CARIWQVQETQYF. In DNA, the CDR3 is TGTGCCAGAATTTGGCAGGTACAAGAGACCCAGTACTTC.

As DNA, the CDR3 is TGTGCCAGCACCGTAGCGGGGGCTGACCAAGAGACCCAGTACTTC. As protein: CASTVAGADQETQYF. This chain uses TRBV28 with TRBJ2-5; 9 bases line up with TRBD2. Germline values: CDR1 MDHEN, CDR2 SYDVKM. There are 15 residues in the CDR3. V dropped 7 bases and J dropped 0; count of bases not matched to a gene: 6.

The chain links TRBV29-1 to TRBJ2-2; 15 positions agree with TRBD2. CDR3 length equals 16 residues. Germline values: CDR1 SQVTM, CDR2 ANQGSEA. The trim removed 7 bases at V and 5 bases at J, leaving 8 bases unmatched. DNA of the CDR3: TGCAGCGCTCTGGGACTAGCGGGGGGTAGAACCGGGGAGCTGTTTTTT. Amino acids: CSALGLAGGRTGELFF.

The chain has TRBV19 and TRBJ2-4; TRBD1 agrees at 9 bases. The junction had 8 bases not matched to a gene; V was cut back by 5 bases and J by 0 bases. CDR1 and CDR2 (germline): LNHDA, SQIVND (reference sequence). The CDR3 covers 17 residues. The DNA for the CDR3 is TGTGCCAGTAGTTCGCGGACAGGGGAGCTAGCCAAAAACATTCAGTACTTC. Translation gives CASSSRTGELAKNIQYF. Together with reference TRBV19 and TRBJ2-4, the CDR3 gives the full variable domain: DGGITQSPKYLFRKEGQNVTLSCEQNLNHDAMYWYRQDPGQGLRLIYYSQIVNDFQKGDIAEGYSVSREKKESFPLTVTSAQKNPTAFYLCASSSRTGELAKNIQYFGAGTRLSVL.

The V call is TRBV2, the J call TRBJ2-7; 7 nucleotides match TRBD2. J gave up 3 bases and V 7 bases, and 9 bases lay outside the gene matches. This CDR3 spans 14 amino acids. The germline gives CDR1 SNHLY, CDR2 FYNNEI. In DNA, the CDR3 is TGTGCCAGCACTGTCAGCGGGACTCTCTACGAGCAGTACTTC. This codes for CASTVSGTLYEQYF.